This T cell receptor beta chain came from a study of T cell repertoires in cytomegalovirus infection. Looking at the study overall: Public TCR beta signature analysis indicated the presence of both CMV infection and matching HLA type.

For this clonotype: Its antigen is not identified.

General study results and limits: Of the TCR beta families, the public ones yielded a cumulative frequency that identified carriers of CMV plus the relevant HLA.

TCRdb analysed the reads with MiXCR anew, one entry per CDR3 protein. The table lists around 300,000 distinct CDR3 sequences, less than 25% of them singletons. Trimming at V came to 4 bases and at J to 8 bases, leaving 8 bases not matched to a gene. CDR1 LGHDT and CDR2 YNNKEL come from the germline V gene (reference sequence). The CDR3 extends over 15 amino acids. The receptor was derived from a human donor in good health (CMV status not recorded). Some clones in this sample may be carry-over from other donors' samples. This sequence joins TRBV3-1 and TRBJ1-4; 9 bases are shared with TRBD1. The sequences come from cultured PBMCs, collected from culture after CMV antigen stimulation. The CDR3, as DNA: TGTGCCAGCAGCCGGACAGGGGCGGGGAAAGAAAAACTGTTTTTT. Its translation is CASSRTGAGKEKLFF.